This T cell receptor beta chain appears in the sequencing data of a study of blood T cells in healthy people across ages. The use of a sample-barcoded 5' primer and a J-beta primer mix characterized a second PCR of roughly 6 to 12 cycles. In TCRdb, the 5' RACE reads were re-called with MiXCR into one record per CDR3 protein. The sample includes about 1.6 million distinct CDR3 sequences, roughly 30% of them seen just once. Every donor provided around 10 milliliters of peripheral blood. This clonotype has a handful of counts. Its antigen is still unknown. The CDR3 is 17 residues long. Germline V gene lookup returns CDR1 SGHTA and CDR2 FQGNSA. Trimming took 1 base from V and 0 from J, leaving 13 bases between them. General study points: Unsorted PBMC material precluded a definitive naive versus antigen-experienced comparison. Diversity estimates drawn from one million T cells were deemed underestimates. When set beside aged donors, long-lived donors presented more naive CD4+ cells and higher diversity.

This clonotype was sampled from a woman aged 25 to 39 in good health. Sequencing was carried out using blood. The rearrangement uses TRBV7-2 and TRBJ1-5; D not certain. Here the CDR3 DNA reads TGTGCCAGCAGCTTAGTGATCGGACCCTATAGCAATCAGCCCCAGCATTTT. Residues: CASSLVIGPYSNQPQHF. Drawing the rest from reference TRBV7-2 and TRBJ1-5, the complete variable domain is GAGVSQSPSNKVTEKGKDVELRCDPISGHTALYWYRQSLGQGLEFLIYFQGNSAPDKSGLPSDRFSAERTGGSVSTLTIQRTQQEDSAVYLCASSLVIGPYSNQPQHFGDGTRLSIL.